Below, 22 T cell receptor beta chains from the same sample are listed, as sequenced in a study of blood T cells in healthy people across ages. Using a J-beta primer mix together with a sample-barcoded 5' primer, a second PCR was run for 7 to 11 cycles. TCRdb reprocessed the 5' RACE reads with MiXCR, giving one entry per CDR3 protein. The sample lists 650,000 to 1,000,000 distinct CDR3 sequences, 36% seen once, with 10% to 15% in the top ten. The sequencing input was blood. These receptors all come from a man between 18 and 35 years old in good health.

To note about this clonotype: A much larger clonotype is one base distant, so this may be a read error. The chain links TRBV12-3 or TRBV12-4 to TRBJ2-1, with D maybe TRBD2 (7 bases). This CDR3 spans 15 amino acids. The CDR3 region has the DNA TGTCCCAGCGCGGGAGCGGACAGCTCTTACAATGAGCAGTTCTTC. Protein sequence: CPSAGADSSYNEQFF.

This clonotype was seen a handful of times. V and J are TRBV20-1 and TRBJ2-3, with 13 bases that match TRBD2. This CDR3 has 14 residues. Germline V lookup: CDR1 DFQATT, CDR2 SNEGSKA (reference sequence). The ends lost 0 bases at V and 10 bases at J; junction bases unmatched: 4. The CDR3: CSARERTSGGAQYF. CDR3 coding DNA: TGCAGTGCTAGAGAACGGACTAGCGGGGGAGCGCAGTATTTT.

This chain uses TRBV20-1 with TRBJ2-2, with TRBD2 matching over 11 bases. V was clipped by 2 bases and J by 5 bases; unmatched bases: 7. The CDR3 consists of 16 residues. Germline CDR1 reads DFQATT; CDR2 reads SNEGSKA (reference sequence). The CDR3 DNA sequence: TGCAGTGCTAGATATCGACTAGCGGGGAGGACCGGGGAGCTGTTTTTT. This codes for CSARYRLAGRTGELFF.

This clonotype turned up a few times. CDR3 protein: CASSLATGPNEKLFF. The CDR3 DNA sequence: TGCGCCAGCAGCCTGGCGACAGGGCCTAATGAAAAACTGTTTTTT. V gene TRBV4-3 combines with J gene TRBJ1-4; 7 bases line up with TRBD1. The CDR3 runs to 15 residues. Losses at the gene ends were 4 bases for V and 3 bases for J; bases not matched to a gene: 5. CDR1 LGHNA and CDR2 YSLEER come from the germline V gene.

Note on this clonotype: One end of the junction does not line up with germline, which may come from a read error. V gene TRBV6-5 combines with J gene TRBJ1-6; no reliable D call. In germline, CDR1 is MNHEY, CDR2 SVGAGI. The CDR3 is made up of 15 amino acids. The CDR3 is CVSRRGRLENSPLHF. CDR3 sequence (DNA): TGTGTCAGCAGACGCGGCAGGCTGGAGAATTCACCCCTCCACTTT.

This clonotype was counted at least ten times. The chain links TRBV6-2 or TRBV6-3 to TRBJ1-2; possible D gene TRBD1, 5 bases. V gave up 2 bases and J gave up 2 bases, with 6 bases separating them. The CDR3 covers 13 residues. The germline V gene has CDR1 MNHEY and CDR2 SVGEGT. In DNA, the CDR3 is TGTGCCAGCAGTTACGACAGAAACTATGGCTACACCTTC. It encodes CASSYDRNYGYTF.

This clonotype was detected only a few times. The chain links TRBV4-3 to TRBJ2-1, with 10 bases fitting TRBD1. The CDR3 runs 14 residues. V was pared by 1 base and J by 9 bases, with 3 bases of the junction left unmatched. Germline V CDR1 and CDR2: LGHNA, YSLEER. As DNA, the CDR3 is TGCGCCAGCAGCCAAGGGCGGGACAGGGGTGAGCAGTTCTTC. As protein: CASSQGRDRGEQFF.

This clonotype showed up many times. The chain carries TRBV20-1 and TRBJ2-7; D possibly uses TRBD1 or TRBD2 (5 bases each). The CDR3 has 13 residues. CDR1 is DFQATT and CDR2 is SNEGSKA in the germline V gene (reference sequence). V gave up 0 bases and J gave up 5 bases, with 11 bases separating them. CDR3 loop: CSARESRDHEQYF. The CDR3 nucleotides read TGCAGTGCTAGAGAAAGCAGGGACCACGAGCAGTACTTC.

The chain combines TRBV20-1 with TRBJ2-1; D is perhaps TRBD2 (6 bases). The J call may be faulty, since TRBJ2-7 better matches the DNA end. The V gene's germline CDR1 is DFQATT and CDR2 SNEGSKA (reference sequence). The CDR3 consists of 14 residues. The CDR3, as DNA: TGCAGTGCTAGCGGGGGACCCTCCTACAATGAGCAGTACTTC. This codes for CSASGGPSYNEQYF.

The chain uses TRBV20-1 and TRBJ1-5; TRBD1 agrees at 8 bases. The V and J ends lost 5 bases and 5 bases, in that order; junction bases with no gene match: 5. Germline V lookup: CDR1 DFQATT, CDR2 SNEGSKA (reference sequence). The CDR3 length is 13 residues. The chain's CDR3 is CSAPPQGDQPQHF. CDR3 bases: TGCAGTGCTCCTCCACAGGGGGATCAGCCCCAGCATTTT.

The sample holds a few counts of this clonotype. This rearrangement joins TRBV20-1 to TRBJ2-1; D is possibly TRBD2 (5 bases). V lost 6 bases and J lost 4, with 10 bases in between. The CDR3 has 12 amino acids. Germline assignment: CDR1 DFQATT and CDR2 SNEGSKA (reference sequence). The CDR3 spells CSAEAEYNEQFF. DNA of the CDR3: TGCAGTGCGGAGGCCGAGTACAATGAGCAGTTCTTC.

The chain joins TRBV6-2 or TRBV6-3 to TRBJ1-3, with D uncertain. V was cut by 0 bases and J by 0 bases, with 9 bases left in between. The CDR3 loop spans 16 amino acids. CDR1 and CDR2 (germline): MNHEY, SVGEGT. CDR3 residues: CASSYSTVDSGNTIYF. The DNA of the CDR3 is TGTGCCAGCAGTTACTCGACGGTCGACTCTGGAAACACCATATATTTT.

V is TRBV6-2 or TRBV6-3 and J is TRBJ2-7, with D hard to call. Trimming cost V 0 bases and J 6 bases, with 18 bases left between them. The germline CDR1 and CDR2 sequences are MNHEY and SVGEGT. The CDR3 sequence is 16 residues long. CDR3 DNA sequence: TGTGCCAGCAGTTACTCGAAGGCCAGGAACTCCGTCGAGCAGTACTTC. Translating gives CASSYSKARNSVEQYF.

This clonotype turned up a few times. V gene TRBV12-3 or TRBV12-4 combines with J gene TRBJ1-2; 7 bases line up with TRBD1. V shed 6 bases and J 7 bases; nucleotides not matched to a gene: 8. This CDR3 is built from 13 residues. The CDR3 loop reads CASRERTGRGYTF. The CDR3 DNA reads TGTGCCAGCAGAGAGAGGACAGGCCGTGGCTACACCTTC.

The CDR3 DNA sequence: TGCGCCAGCTCTGGACAGGGAGTTGGCTACACCTTC. Translation: CASSGQGVGYTF. This chain joins TRBV5-1 and TRBJ1-2; TRBD1 aligns across 8 bases. CDR3 length equals 12 residues. Per the germline V gene, CDR1 is SGHRS and CDR2 is YFSETQ. The junction had 6 bases not matched to a gene; V was cut back by 7 bases and J by 7 bases.

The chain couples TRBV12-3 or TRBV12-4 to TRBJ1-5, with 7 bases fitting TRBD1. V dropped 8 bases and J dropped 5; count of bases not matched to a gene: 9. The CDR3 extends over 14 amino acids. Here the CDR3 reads CASLGGGGHQPQHF. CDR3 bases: TGTGCCAGCTTAGGGGGAGGGGGCCATCAGCCCCAGCATTTT.

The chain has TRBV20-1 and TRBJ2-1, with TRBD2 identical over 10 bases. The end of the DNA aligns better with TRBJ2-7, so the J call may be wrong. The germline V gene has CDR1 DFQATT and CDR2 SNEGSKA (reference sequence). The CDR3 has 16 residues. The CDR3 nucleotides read TGCAGTGCTAGAAGGCTAGCGGGGGCCTCCTACAATGAGCAGTACTTC. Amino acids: CSARRLAGASYNEQYF.

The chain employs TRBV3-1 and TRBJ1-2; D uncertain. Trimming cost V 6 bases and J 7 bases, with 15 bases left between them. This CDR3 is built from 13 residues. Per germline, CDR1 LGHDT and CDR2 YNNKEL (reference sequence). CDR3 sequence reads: CASSSDIGCGYTF. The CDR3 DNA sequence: TGTGCCAGCAGTTCCGACATCGGCTGTGGCTACACCTTC.

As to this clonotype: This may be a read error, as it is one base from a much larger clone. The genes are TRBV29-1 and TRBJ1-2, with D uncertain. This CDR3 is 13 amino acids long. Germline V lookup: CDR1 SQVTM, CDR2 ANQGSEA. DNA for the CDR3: TGCAGCGTTGAAATAGGCCCTTCCTATGGCTGCACCTTC. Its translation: CSVEIGPSYGCTF.

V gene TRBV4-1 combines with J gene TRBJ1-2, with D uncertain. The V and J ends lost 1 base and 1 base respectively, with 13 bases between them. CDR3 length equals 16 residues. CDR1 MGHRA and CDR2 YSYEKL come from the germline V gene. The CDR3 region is CASSQAPSYNNYGYTF. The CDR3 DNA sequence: TGCGCCAGCAGCCAAGCTCCCAGCTATAATAACTATGGCTACACCTTC.

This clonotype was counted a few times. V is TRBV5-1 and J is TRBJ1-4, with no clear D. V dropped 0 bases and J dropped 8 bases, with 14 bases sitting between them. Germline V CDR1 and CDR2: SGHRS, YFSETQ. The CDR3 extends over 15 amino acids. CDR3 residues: CASSLVGTVEEKLFF. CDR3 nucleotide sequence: TGCGCCAGCAGCTTGGTGGGAACGGTAGAGGAAAAACTGTTTTTT.

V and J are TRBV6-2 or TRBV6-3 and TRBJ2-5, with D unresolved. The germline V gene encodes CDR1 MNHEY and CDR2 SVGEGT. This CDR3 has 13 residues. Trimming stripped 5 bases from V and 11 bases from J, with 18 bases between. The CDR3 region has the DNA TGTGCCAGCAGTGAATTTTTGTTGGATGAGCAGTACTTC. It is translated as CASSEFLLDEQYF.